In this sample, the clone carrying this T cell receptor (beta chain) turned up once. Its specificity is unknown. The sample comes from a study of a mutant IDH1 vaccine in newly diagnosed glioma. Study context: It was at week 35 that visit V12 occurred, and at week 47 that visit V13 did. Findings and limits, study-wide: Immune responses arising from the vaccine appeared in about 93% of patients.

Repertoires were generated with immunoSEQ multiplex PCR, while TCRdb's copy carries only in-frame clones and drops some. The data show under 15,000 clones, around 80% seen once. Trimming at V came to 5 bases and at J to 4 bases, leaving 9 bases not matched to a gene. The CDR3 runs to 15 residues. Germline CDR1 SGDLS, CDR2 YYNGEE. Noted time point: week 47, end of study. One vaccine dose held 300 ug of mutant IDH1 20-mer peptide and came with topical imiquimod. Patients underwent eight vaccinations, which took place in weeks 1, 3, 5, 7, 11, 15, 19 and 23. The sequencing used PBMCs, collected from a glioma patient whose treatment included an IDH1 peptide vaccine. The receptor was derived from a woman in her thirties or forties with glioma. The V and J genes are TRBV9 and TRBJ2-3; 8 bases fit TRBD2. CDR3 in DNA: TGTGCCAGCAGTCCGGGACTAGAAACAGCAGATACGCAGTATTTT. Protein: CASSPGLETADTQYF. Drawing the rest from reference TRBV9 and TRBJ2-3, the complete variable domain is DSGVTQTPKHLITATGQRVTLRCSPRSGDLSVYWYQQSLDQGLQFLIQYYNGEERAKGNILERFSAQQFPDLHSELNLSSLELGDSALYFCASSPGLETADTQYFGPGTRLTVL.